Sequencing of this T cell receptor (beta chain) was carried out in a study of spatial heterogeneity in lung cancer. Documented time point: blood at routine non-recurrence follow-up after resection. TCRdb called the 5' RACE reads again in MiXCR, with one record for every CDR3 protein. Among about 94,000 distinct CDR3 sequences listed, roughly 21% were seen once. Germline values: CDR1 SGHVS, CDR2 FNYEAQ. The CDR3 length is 13 residues. Trimming removed 5 bases from V and 7 bases from J; junction bases left unmatched: 5. This clonotype has more than one count but fewer than ten. The V gene is TRBV7-6, the J gene TRBJ2-1; 7 bases align to TRBD2. The sequence derives from a male donor with early-stage non-small cell lung cancer. The specimen was PBMCs, collected at follow-up. The CDR3 bases are TGTGCCAGCAGCATAACCGGGGGGAATGAGCAGTTCTTC. Protein sequence: CASSITGGNEQFF.